The next 8 T cell receptor beta chains were all read from a single sample in a study of neurological immune-mediated disorders. TCRdb reprocessed the 5' RACE reads with MiXCR, giving one entry per CDR3 protein. The sample contains roughly 70,000 distinct CDR3 sequences, roughly 3.9% of which appear only once. Sequencing input: PBMCs. The receptors derive from a man in his thirties or forties with multiple sclerosis.

This clonotype was detected many times. The chain carries TRBV6-6 and TRBJ2-3; 13 positions agree with TRBD2. The CDR3 runs 17 residues. Unmatched junction bases numbered 5, after V lost 3 bases and J lost 2 bases. Germline values: CDR1 MNHNY, CDR2 SVGAGI (reference sequence). CDR3 sequence (DNA): TGTGCCAGCAGTTATCCCGGACTAGCGGGAGTCACAGATACGCAGTATTTT. Its protein product is CASSYPGLAGVTDTQYF.

In regard to this clonotype: A single base separates this from a much larger clone, so it may be a read error. V and J are TRBV25-1 and TRBJ1-1; perhaps TRBD1 as D (5 bases). The CDR3 has 12 amino acids. Trimming removed 9 bases at V and 6 bases at J, with 14 bases between. Germline loops: CDR1 MGHDK, CDR2 SYGVNS. CDR3 sequence reads: CASKGPYPEAFF. CDR3 DNA sequence: TGTGCCAGTAAGGGGCCTTACCCTGAAGCTTTCTTT.

At least ten counts were recorded for this clonotype. The chain combines TRBV20-1 with TRBJ2-5; D not resolved. Between the trimmed V and J ends, which lost 6 bases and 1 base, there was a span of 12 bases. The V gene's germline CDR1 is DFQATT and CDR2 SNEGSKA (reference sequence). The CDR3 extends over 13 amino acids. The DNA for the CDR3 is TGCAGTGCCCCCTCCTTGGGCCAAGAGACCCAGTACTTC. Amino acids: CSAPSLGQETQYF.

This clonotype turned up a few times. The CDR3 reads CATSDSGALSGANVLTF. CDR3 coding DNA: TGTGCCACCAGTGACTCCGGGGCCCTCTCTGGGGCCAACGTCCTGACTTTC. The chain links TRBV24-1 to TRBJ2-6, with D perhaps TRBD1 or TRBD2 (5 bases each). The length of the CDR3 is 17 residues. Trimming removed 4 bases at V and 0 bases at J, with 12 bases between. CDR1 and CDR2 from the germline V gene are KGHDR and SFDVKD.

This clonotype appeared many times. J is TRBJ2-1 and V is TRBV20-1; D is ambiguous. Germline-derived CDR1 and CDR2 are DFQATT and SNEGSKA (reference sequence). The CDR3 has 10 residues. The V gene lost 5 bases and the J gene lost 9 bases, with 8 bases spanning the gap. The CDR3 loop reads CSAGVVEQFF. The CDR3 DNA is TGCAGTGCTGGGGTCGTTGAGCAGTTCTTC.

This clonotype was seen at least ten times. The V gene is TRBV20-1, the J gene TRBJ2-3, with TRBD1 identical over 8 bases. This CDR3 has 14 residues. The J segment lost 5 bases and the V segment lost 3 bases, leaving 7 bases of the junction unmatched. Germline CDR1 is DFQATT and CDR2 is SNEGSKA (reference sequence). CDR3 sequence: CSARGRGQGDTQYF. The CDR3 bases are TGCAGTGCTAGGGGCAGGGGGCAGGGAGATACGCAGTATTTT.

This clonotype was seen at least ten times. The rearrangement uses TRBV20-1 and TRBJ2-5; 11 nucleotides align to TRBD2. CDR3 length: 17 residues. Per germline, CDR1 DFQATT and CDR2 SNEGSKA (reference sequence). V lost 0 bases and J lost 5; bases outside the gene matches: 11. CDR3 loop: CSARDYLTSGGLETQYF. For the CDR3, the DNA is TGCAGTGCTAGAGATTACCTAACTAGCGGGGGTTTGGAGACCCAGTACTTC.

Many counts were recorded for this clonotype. The chain is built from TRBV5-4 and TRBJ2-7; D may be TRBD1 or TRBD2 (5 bases each). With 4 bases removed from V and 3 bases from J, the gap between germline ends came to 11 bases. The V gene's germline CDR1 is SGHNT and CDR2 YYREEE (reference sequence). The CDR3 runs 13 residues. CDR3: CASSRDQNYEQYF. The CDR3 nucleotides read TGTGCCAGCAGCCGGGACCAGAACTACGAGCAGTACTTC.